The 13 T cell receptor beta chains given below trace back to one sample, sequenced in a study of CD8+ T cells in alopecia areata. RNA was extracted and reverse transcribed into cDNA as the sequencing template. Method: immunoSEQ multiplex PCR; TCRdb's copy keeps in-frame clones and lacks some. The data contain about 250,000 clones, less than 80% of them singletons. The sample here was CD4+ T cells sorted from blood, taken at week 0. The origin of the receptors is a human donor with alopecia areata.

The chain links TRBV2 to TRBJ1-2; the match to TRBD1 covers 12 bases. Germline CDR1 SNHLY, CDR2 FYNNEI. The CDR3 runs 16 residues. After removal of 5 bases from V and 3 bases from J, the junction contained 7 bases not matched to a gene. CDR3 region: CASSPGQGARDYGYTF. CDR3 in DNA: TGTGCCAGCAGTCCGGGACAGGGGGCGCGGGACTATGGCTACACCTTC.

This rearrangement joins TRBV6-6 to TRBJ2-5, with unresolved D. The CDR3 contains 11 residues. CDR1 and CDR2 (germline): MNHNY, SVGAGI (reference sequence). Trimming cost V 8 bases and J 5 bases, with 9 bases left between them. This chain's CDR3 is CASGPYETQYF. In DNA form, the CDR3 reads TGTGCCAGCGGCCCATACGAGACCCAGTACTTC.

This clone was picked up a small number of times. The chain is built from TRBV10-3 and TRBJ2-7; no definite D call. Between the trimmed V and J ends, which lost 4 bases and 5 bases, there was a span of 12 bases. The CDR3 runs to 13 residues. Germline CDR1 is ENHRY and CDR2 is SYGVKD. CDR3 region: CAISGQTGHEQYF. CDR3 DNA: TGTGCCATCAGTGGCCAAACGGGCCACGAGCAGTACTTC.

Regarding this clone: The sample contains more than one DNA sequence encoding this CDR3. The chain carries TRBV6-6 and TRBJ2-3, with D hard to call. The CDR3 contains 11 residues. Germline V CDR1 and CDR2: MNHNY, SVGAGI (reference sequence). V was shortened by 6 bases and J by 3 bases, with 4 bases between the two germline ends. CDR3 nucleotide sequence: TGTGCCAGCAGCCCAACAGATACGCAGTATTTT. It translates to CASSPTDTQYF.

V usage is TRBV27 and J usage is TRBJ1-2; 10 nucleotides match TRBD1. The germline V gene encodes CDR1 MNHEY and CDR2 SMNVEV (reference sequence). Losses at the gene ends were 5 bases for V and 4 bases for J; bases not matched to a gene: 7. This CDR3 has 15 amino acids. The chain's CDR3 is CASSPGTGASYGYTF. CDR3 DNA sequence: TGTGCCAGCAGTCCCGGGACAGGGGCTTCCTATGGCTACACCTTC.

J is TRBJ1-6 and V is TRBV30, with 7 bases that match TRBD1. V dropped 2 bases and J dropped 7; count of bases not matched to a gene: 2. This CDR3 spans 13 amino acids. Germline V gives CDR1 GTSNPN, CDR2 SVGIG (reference sequence). In DNA form, the CDR3 reads TGTGCCTGGAGTTTACAGGGGAATTCACCCCTCCACTTT. Its protein product is CAWSLQGNSPLHF.

This chain links TRBV30 with TRBJ1-1, with D maybe TRBD1 (6 bases). This CDR3 spans 16 amino acids. Germline loops: CDR1 GTSNPN, CDR2 SVGIG (reference sequence). Trimming cost V 5 bases and J 1 base, with 20 bases left between them. CDR3 amino acids: CAWSLGWTARNTEAFF. CDR3 bases: TGTGCCTGGTCCCTAGGGTGGACAGCGAGGAACACTGAAGCTTTCTTT.

CDR3 DNA sequence: TGCGCCAGCAGCTTGGTGGAGGGGGATAGCTATGGCTACACCTTC. It codes for CASSLVEGDSYGYTF. This sequence joins TRBV5-1 and TRBJ1-2; possibly TRBD1 for D (6 bases). CDR1 is SGHRS and CDR2 is YFSETQ in the germline V gene. This CDR3 spans 15 amino acids. The V gene lost 0 bases and the J gene lost 4 bases, with 13 bases spanning the gap.

The gene calls are TRBV29-1 and TRBJ2-3; 9 bases map to TRBD1. V gave up 8 bases and J gave up 3 bases; unmatched junction bases: 3. Per germline, CDR1 SQVTM and CDR2 ANQGSEA. The CDR3 is 12 amino acids. The CDR3 loop reads CSSDRGTDTQYF. The CDR3 DNA follows: TGCAGCTCCGACAGGGGGACAGATACGCAGTATTTT.

This clone has only a few counts. J is TRBJ2-3 and V is TRBV4-1; TRBD2 aligns across 10 bases. V gave up 0 bases and J gave up 1 base; unmatched junction bases: 4. In germline, CDR1 is MGHRA, CDR2 YSYEKL. This CDR3 contains 17 residues. The CDR3 spells CASSQEGLAGGTDTQYF. In DNA form, the CDR3 reads TGCGCCAGCAGCCAAGAGGGGCTAGCGGGGGGCACAGATACGCAGTATTTT.

The V and J genes are TRBV12-5 and TRBJ1-2; D remains unclear. This CDR3 has 14 residues. Trimming left V 2 bases short and J 1 base short, with 8 bases between. Germline loops: CDR1 LGHNT, CDR2 FRNRAP. The CDR3, as DNA: TGTGCTAGTGGTTTGCGGACGGATAACTATGGCTACACCTTC. Its translation is CASGLRTDNYGYTF. The full variable domain, completed using reference TRBV12-5 and TRBJ1-2, is DARVTQTPRHKVTEMGQEVTMRCQPILGHNTVFWYRQTMMQGLELLAYFRNRAPLDDSGMPKDRFSAEMPDATLATLKIQPSEPRDSAVYFCASGLRTDNYGYTFGSGTRLTVV.

The chain joins TRBV30 to TRBJ1-2; D is unclear. V lost 7 bases and J lost 4, with 13 bases in between. The length of the CDR3 is 12 residues. Germline CDR1 GTSNPN, CDR2 SVGIG (reference sequence). This chain's CDR3 is CASGRESYGYTF. The CDR3 DNA reads TGTGCCTCTGGACGGGAATCCTATGGCTACACCTTC. The variable domain in full, completed from reference TRBV30 and TRBJ1-2, reads SQTIHQWPATLVQPVGSPLSLECTVEGTSNPNLYWYRQAAGRGLQLLFYSVGIGQISSEVPQNLSASRPQDRQFILSSKKLLLSDSGFYLCASGRESYGYTFGSGTRLTVV.

The chain links TRBV25-1 to TRBJ2-7; 8 nucleotides agree with TRBD1. The CDR3 covers 13 residues. Per the germline V gene, CDR1 is MGHDK and CDR2 is SYGVNS. V lost 7 bases to trimming and J lost 2 bases; unmatched junction nucleotides: 4. CDR3 amino acids: CASIRQGTYEQYF. The DNA of the CDR3 is TGTGCCAGCATCAGACAGGGGACCTACGAGCAGTACTTC.